Each of the 19 T cell receptor beta chains below was sequenced from the same sample in a study of blood T cell repertoires in COVID-19. TCRdb keeps only in-frame clones here, not all; method: immunoSEQ multiplex PCR. The table has 80,000 to 100,000 clones, 80% seen once; the top ten hold 10%. Sequencing input: peripheral blood. All receptors derive from a woman in her 70s with acute or convalescent COVID-19.

The chain recombines TRBV24-1 with TRBJ2-1, with D possibly being TRBD1 (7 bases). With 9 bases removed from V and 7 bases from J, the gap between germline ends came to 15 bases. The CDR3 covers 13 residues. Germline assignment: CDR1 KGHDR and CDR2 SFDVKD. The CDR3: CATGQAGTNEQFF. CDR3 coding DNA: TGTGCCACCGGACAGGCGGGGACGAATGAGCAGTTCTTC.

The V and J genes are TRBV18 and TRBJ2-7; TRBD1 is a possible D gene (6 bases). CDR1 and CDR2 (germline): KGHSH, LQKENI. The CDR3 extends over 12 amino acids. V was clipped by 6 bases and J by 4 bases, with 10 bases between them. Here the CDR3 DNA reads TGTGCCAGCTCGCTACAGGGTTACGAGCAGTACTTC. Translated, it gives CASSLQGYEQYF.

The chain uses TRBV3-1 (or the pseudogene TRBV3-2) and TRBJ2-1; 7 positions agree with TRBD1. The CDR3 contains 15 residues. Trimming took 4 bases from V and 3 from J; bases not matched to a gene: 6. CDR1 LGHDT and CDR2 YNNKEL come from the germline V gene (reference sequence). CDR3 coding DNA: TGTGCCAGCAGCCTAACCGGGACAGTCTACAATGAGCAGTTCTTC. It specifies CASSLTGTVYNEQFF.

A single count supports this clone. V and J are TRBV5-5 and TRBJ2-3, with 7 nucleotides matching TRBD2. The CDR3 extends over 15 amino acids. Per germline, CDR1 SGHKS and CDR2 YYEKEE (reference sequence). With 2 bases clipped from V and 6 bases from J, the junction kept 9 bases outside the gene matches. CDR3 loop: CASSFSRDYLDTQYF. The CDR3 coding sequence is TGTGCCAGCAGCTTCTCCCGGGACTATCTCGATACGCAGTATTTT.

The count of this clone is one. The J gene is TRBJ2-1, the V gene TRBV7-6, with D perhaps TRBD2 (5 bases). With 3 bases removed from V and 8 bases from J, the gap between germline ends came to 14 bases. CDR1 is SGHVS, CDR2 FNYEAQ, per germline. This CDR3 has 14 amino acids. Here the CDR3 reads CASSLIPGFDEQFF. The CDR3, as DNA: TGTGCCAGCAGCTTGATTCCGGGATTCGATGAGCAGTTCTTC.

CDR3 protein: CASGHRHSYEQYF. The CDR3, as DNA: TGTGCCTCGGGACACCGCCACTCCTACGAGCAGTACTTC. This sequence joins TRBV6-5 and TRBJ2-7; a weak D match, TRBD1 (6 bases). Germline V lookup: CDR1 MNHEY, CDR2 SVGAGI. V lost 11 bases to trimming and J lost 0 bases, with 14 bases between them. This CDR3 has 13 amino acids.

This sequence joins TRBV14 and TRBJ2-2, with D possibly being TRBD1 (7 bases). Trimming stripped 4 bases from V and 0 bases from J, with 18 bases between. Germline V gene lookup returns CDR1 SGHDN and CDR2 FVKESK. This CDR3 region has 18 residues. This CDR3 reads CASSLYGGQHANTGELFF. CDR3 sequence (DNA): TGTGCCAGCAGCCTCTACGGGGGACAGCACGCGAACACCGGGGAGCTGTTTTTT.

This sequence joins TRBV6-6 and TRBJ2-5; TRBD2 aligns across 8 bases. The CDR3 has 15 residues. Trimming cost V 2 bases and J 0 bases; bases outside gene matches: 2. Looked up from germline, CDR1 is MNHNY and CDR2 is SVGAGI (reference sequence). CDR3: CASSYREGYQETQYF. CDR3 bases: TGTGCCAGCAGTTACCGGGAGGGGTACCAAGAGACCCAGTACTTC.

J is TRBJ1-2 and V is TRBV11-2; D perhaps matches TRBD1 (6 bases). The V and J ends lost 0 bases and 4 bases respectively, with 12 bases between them. CDR3 length: 15 residues. Germline V gene data show CDR1 as SGHAT and CDR2 as FQNNGV. The CDR3 loop reads CASSLDPGTIYGYTF. CDR3 nucleotides: TGTGCCAGCAGCTTAGATCCAGGGACAATCTATGGCTACACCTTC.

This rearrangement joins TRBV3-1 (or the pseudogene TRBV3-2) to TRBJ2-2, with 10 bases lining up with TRBD2. This CDR3 is built from 18 residues. The V gene end was trimmed by 1 base and the J gene end by 0 bases; junction bases not matched to a gene: 5. CDR1 and CDR2 (germline): LGHDT, YNNKEL (reference sequence). This CDR3 is CASSQVPSGGPNTGELFF. The DNA of the CDR3 is TGTGCCAGCAGCCAAGTACCTAGCGGGGGACCGAACACCGGGGAGCTGTTTTTT.

The CDR3 loop reads CASSLLGGEQYF. As DNA, the CDR3 is TGTGCCAGCAGTTTATTAGGGGGCGAGCAGTACTTC. The chain combines TRBV28 with TRBJ2-7; perhaps TRBD1 as D (6 bases). Germline values: CDR1 MDHEN, CDR2 SYDVKM. V was trimmed by 1 base and J by 6 bases, leaving 7 bases between them. CDR3 size: 12 residues.

The chain carries TRBV9 and TRBJ2-1, with a tentative D call TRBD2 (6 bases). This CDR3 contains 18 residues. Germline CDR1 and CDR2: SGDLS and YYNGEE. Trimming cost V 3 bases and J 5 bases, with 24 bases left between them. CDR3 coding DNA: TGTGCCAGCAGCGCCACCCCCAGGAGGGCCCGGCCCGACAATGAGCAGTTCTTC. Its translation is CASSATPRRARPDNEQFF.

The V gene is TRBV28, the J gene TRBJ1-2; TRBD1 matches at 8 bases. This CDR3 has 14 amino acids. CDR1 MDHEN and CDR2 SYDVKM come from the germline V gene. The J segment lost 10 bases and the V segment lost 3 bases, leaving 10 bases of the junction unmatched. The CDR3 DNA follows: TGTGCCAGCAGTTTGGGGGCAGGGGGCCTCTTCTACACCTTC. Amino acid sequence: CASSLGAGGLFYTF.

This clone occurred a few times. The gene calls are TRBV19 and TRBJ1-2, with D unresolved. The CDR3 runs 13 residues. Trimming took off 7 bases at V and 4 bases at J, with 13 bases between the two ends. Germline CDR1 LNHDA, CDR2 SQIVND (reference sequence). The CDR3 bases are TGTGCCAGTACTCGGGATGAGCTCTATGGCTACACCTTC. It translates to CASTRDELYGYTF.

V is TRBV10-3 and J is TRBJ1-2; D remains ambiguous. The V gene's germline CDR1 is ENHRY and CDR2 SYGVKD. Trimming took off 3 bases at V and 6 bases at J, with 14 bases between the two ends. The CDR3 has 14 amino acids. CDR3 coding DNA: TGTGCCATCAGTGACCCGGGGATAGACGATGGCTACACCTTC. This translates into CAISDPGIDDGYTF.

The chain employs TRBV30 and TRBJ2-1; the D gene is possibly TRBD2 (6 bases). CDR1 and CDR2 (germline): GTSNPN, SVGIG (reference sequence). This CDR3 has 15 amino acids. V shed 1 base and J shed 3 bases, with 13 bases lying between them. CDR3 sequence reads: CAWSAWDFSYNEQFF. In DNA, the CDR3 is TGTGCCTGGAGTGCCTGGGACTTCAGCTACAATGAGCAGTTCTTC.

V and J are TRBV9 and TRBJ2-7; 11 bases align to TRBD2. Trimming took 4 bases from V and 5 from J; bases not matched to a gene: 8. The CDR3 runs to 15 residues. Looked up from germline, CDR1 is SGDLS and CDR2 is YYNGEE. The CDR3 protein is CASSTSGSGQDEQYF. The CDR3 DNA reads as TGTGCCAGCAGCACTAGCGGGAGCGGGCAGGACGAGCAGTACTTC. Full variable domain (rest looked up from reference TRBV9 and TRBJ2-7): DSGVTQTPKHLITATGQRVTLRCSPRSGDLSVYWYQQSLDQGLQFLIQYYNGEERAKGNILERFSAQQFPDLHSELNLSSLELGDSALYFCASSTSGSGQDEQYFGPGTRLTVT.

The chain joins TRBV7-2 to TRBJ1-2; 11 bases line up with TRBD1. Germline V gives CDR1 SGHTA, CDR2 FQGNSA. With 5 bases clipped from V and 6 bases from J, the junction kept 14 bases outside the gene matches. CDR3 length: 17 amino acids. This CDR3 is CASSLHPLGTGGDGYTF. The CDR3 nucleotides read TGTGCCAGCAGCCTACATCCCCTTGGGACAGGGGGTGATGGCTACACCTTC.

This clone appeared a few times. The chain links TRBV19 to TRBJ1-5; D perhaps matches TRBD1 (5 bases). Per germline, CDR1 LNHDA and CDR2 SQIVND (reference sequence). The ends were cut back, 6 bases at V and 0 bases at J, with 18 bases in the middle. The CDR3 spans 17 residues. The CDR3 coding sequence is TGTGCCAGTAGAACAGGCTCCCCAGGGTATAGCAATCAGCCCCAGCATTTT. It encodes CASRTGSPGYSNQPQHF.